This TCR beta chain appears in the sequencing data of a study of shared clonotypes between healthy human individuals. Study-wide context: Serving as donors were two women and three men, whose ages spanned 18 to 49. General study points: The expectation was that sequencing depth would affect clonotype sharing among donors. In the sorted subsets, rarefaction showed sequencing was incomplete despite large depth.

CD8 cells regarded as naive lacked CD45RO, were positively chosen for CCR7, and omitted terminally differentiated effector memory CD45RA+ cells. About this clone itself: Its cognate antigen is unknown.

Assay execution proceeded at the deep level. The method was immunoSEQ multiplex PCR; TCRdb's version includes in-frame clones alone and lacks a portion of them. The sample shows hundreds of thousands of clones, around 96% of them seen only once. Trimming took off 1 base at V and 1 base at J, with 14 bases between the two ends. The CDR3 spans 17 residues. Germline loops: CDR1 SEHNR, CDR2 FQNEAQ (reference sequence). This TCR derives from a woman under 40 in good health. The V call is TRBV7-9, the J call TRBJ1-5; D unresolved. Sample: naive CD8+ T cells sorted from blood. CDR3 residues: CASSLEGFGLSNQPQHF. As DNA, the CDR3 is TGTGCCAGCAGCTTAGAAGGCTTTGGGTTGAGCAATCAGCCCCAGCATTTT.